This TCR beta chain originates from a study of tissue T cells after allogeneic stem cell transplantation. Study observations and caveats: Tissue-detected TCR repertoire was only partly captured by blood and spleen T cells.

As for time point: mouse harvest day 14 after allogeneic transplant. Mouse grafts combined 10^7 T-cell-depleted bone marrow cells with 10^6 splenic CD5+ T cells. This mouse GVHD model was MHC-mismatched B6 to BALB/c, profiled day 7 or 14. The sample holds a few counts of this clone. Its antigen remains unknown. The genes and germline here are from mouse. The read falls 1 residue short of the CDR3 end, and the missing part is taken from the germline J gene. Trimming removed 4 bases from V and 0 bases from J, with 10 bases in between. Germline CDR1 KGHPV, CDR2 FQNQEV (reference sequence). The CDR3 has 14 residues. CDR3 sequences, V/J genes, frequencies and template counts came from survey-depth TCRbeta sequencing. The repertoire was sequenced with immunoSEQ multiplex PCR; TCRdb's copy has only in-frame clones and lacks some. The sample holds a few thousand clones, 35% to 45% seen once.

The genes are TRBV26 and TRBJ2-7; a possible D gene is TRBD1 (5 bases). Sequencing was carried out using lymph node tissue. The origin of this receptor is a female BALB/c mouse given C57BL/6 T cells with graft-versus-host disease after an allogeneic hematopoietic cell transplant. The CDR3 sequence is CASSPGQISYEQYF. CDR3 bases read: TGTGCCAGCAGTCCCGGACAAATCTCCTATGAACAGTAC.